Detailed here is one TCR beta chain. This specimen belongs to a study of CD8 T cells in Susac syndrome. The TEMRA cells underwent FACS enrichment, while the CD8+ and CD4+ T cells underwent negative isolation. V was trimmed by 1 base and J by 0 bases, leaving 10 bases between them. This CDR3 has 16 residues. Random hexamers served to reverse transcribe roughly 0.45 to 1 ug RNA. The CDR3 of TCR beta was amplified by immunoSEQ multiplex PCR across 54 Vbeta and 13 Jbeta. TCRdb re-called the immunoSEQ multiplex PCR reads with MiXCR, one entry per CDR3 protein. Of about 290,000 distinct CDR3 sequences in the sample, almost 85% were seen once.

Sequenced material: CD8+ T cells from PBMCs. V gene TRBV12-3 or TRBV12-4 combines with J gene TRBJ2-1, with D unresolved. This receptor was taken from a human donor with multiple sclerosis. The CDR3 spells CASSLGYRVSYNEQFF. The CDR3 nucleotides are TGTGCCAGCAGTTTAGGTTACAGAGTCTCCTACAATGAGCAGTTCTTC.